Only a few counts were recorded for the clone carrying this TCR beta chain. The record originates from a study of blood T cell repertoires in COVID-19. Sequencing was performed with immunoSEQ multiplex PCR; in TCRdb, only in-frame clones are kept and a portion is missing. The data contain about 250,000 clones, 80% to 85% of them seen just once; the ten biggest clones take up about 27%. This CDR3 contains 15 residues. CDR1 is MNHEY and CDR2 is SVGAGI in the germline V gene. V shed 2 bases and J 9 bases; nucleotides not matched to a gene: 4. The TCR comes from a middle-aged man with acute or convalescent COVID-19. This sequence joins TRBV6-5 and TRBJ2-1; 13 bases line up with TRBD2. The sample taken for sequencing was peripheral blood. CDR3: CASSYGTSGIPEQFF. In DNA form, the CDR3 reads TGTGCCAGCAGTTACGGGACTAGCGGGATTCCTGAGCAGTTCTTC.